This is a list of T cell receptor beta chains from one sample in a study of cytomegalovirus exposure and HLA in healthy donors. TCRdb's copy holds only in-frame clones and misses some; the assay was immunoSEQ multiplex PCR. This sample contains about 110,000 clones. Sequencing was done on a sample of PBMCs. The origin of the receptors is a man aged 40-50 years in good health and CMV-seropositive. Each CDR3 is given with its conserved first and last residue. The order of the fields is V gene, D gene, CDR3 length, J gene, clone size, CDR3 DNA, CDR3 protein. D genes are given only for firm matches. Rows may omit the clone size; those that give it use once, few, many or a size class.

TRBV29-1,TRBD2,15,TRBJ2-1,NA,TGCAGCGTTGCGGGGGGCCTAGCGGGAGTCAATGAGCAGTTCTTC,CSVAGGLAGVNEQFF
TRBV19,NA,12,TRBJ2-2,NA,TGTGCCATTAAACAGGGAACCGGGGAGCTGTTTTTT,CAIKQGTGELFF
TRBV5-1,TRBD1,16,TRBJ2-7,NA,TGCGCCAGCAGCTTGGATCCAGGGGGTATCGCCTACGAGCAGTACTTC,CASSLDPGGIAYEQYF
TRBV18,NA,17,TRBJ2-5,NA,TGTGCCAGCTCACCACTAGGGCAGGGATCCCGCCAAGAGACCCAGTACTTC,CASSPLGQGSRQETQYF
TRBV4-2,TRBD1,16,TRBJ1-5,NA,TGTGCCAGCAGCCCACAGGTGGACAGGGTTTATCAGCCCCAGCATTTT,CASSPQVDRVYQPQHF
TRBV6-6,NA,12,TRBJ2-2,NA,TGTGCCAGCAGCACTTACACCGGGGAGCTGTTTTTT,CASSTYTGELFF
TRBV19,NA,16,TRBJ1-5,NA,TGTGCCAGTAGTGGCCGCAGGGGTAGAAACAATCAGCCCCAGCATTTT,CASSGRRGRNNQPQHF
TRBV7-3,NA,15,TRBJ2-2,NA,TGTGCCAGCAGCCCAGCGGGCCCCAACACCGGGGAGCTGTTTTTT,CASSPAGPNTGELFF
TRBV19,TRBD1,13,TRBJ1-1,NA,TGTGCCAGTAGTATGACAGGGAGGACTGAAGCTTTCTTT,CASSMTGRTEAFF
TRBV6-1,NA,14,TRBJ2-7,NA,TGTGCCAGCAGACAGGGAATATGGACCTACGAGCAGTACTTC,CASRQGIWTYEQYF
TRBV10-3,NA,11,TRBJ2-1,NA,TGTGCCATCATGTCGAGCAATGAGCAGTTCTTC,CAIMSSNEQFF
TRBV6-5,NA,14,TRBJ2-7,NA,TGTGCCAGCAGTTACTCGGGGGGTTATGGGCGGGTGTACTTC,CASSYSGGYGRVYF
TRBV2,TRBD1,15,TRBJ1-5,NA,TGTGCCAGCAGTCAACAGGGGAGCAGCAATCAGCCCCAGCATTTT,CASSQQGSSNQPQHF
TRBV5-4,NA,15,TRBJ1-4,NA,TGTGCCAGCAGCTTGAGGGGTCCAACTAATGAAAAACTGTTTTTT,CASSLRGPTNEKLFF
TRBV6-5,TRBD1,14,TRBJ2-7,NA,TGTGCCAGTGGGGGGACAGGGGGCTCCTACGAGCAGTACTTC,CASGGTGGSYEQYF
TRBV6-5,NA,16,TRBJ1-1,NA,TGTGCCAGCAGTTACAGGTTTGGCGGTATGAACACTGAAGCTTTCTTT,CASSYRFGGMNTEAFF
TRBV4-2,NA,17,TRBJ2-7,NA,TGTGCCAGCAGCCAAGAACGGACCGGACAGAGACCCTACGAGCAGTACTTC,CASSQERTGQRPYEQYF
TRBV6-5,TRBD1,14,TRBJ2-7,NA,TGTGCCAGCAGTTACGGACAGGGGGCCTACGAGCAGTACTTC,CASSYGQGAYEQYF
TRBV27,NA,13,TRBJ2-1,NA,TGTGCCAGCTCTTGGGGTAACAGCGGGGAGCAGTTCTTC,CASSWGNSGEQFF
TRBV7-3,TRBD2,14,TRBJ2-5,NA,TGTGCCAGCAGCCGATCGGGGGGCCAAGAGACCCAGTACTTC,CASSRSGGQETQYF
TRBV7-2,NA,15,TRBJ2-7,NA,TGTGCCAGCAGCCCCGATAAGCGGACAGTCTACGAGCAGTACTTC,CASSPDKRTVYEQYF
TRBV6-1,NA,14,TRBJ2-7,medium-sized,TGTGCCAGCAGTGGAGGAACAGGTTTCGGGGAGCAGTACTTC,CASSGGTGFGEQYF
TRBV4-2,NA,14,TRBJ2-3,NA,TGTGCCAGCAGCCGCGGGCGTCGGGGAGATACGCAGTATTTT,CASSRGRRGDTQYF
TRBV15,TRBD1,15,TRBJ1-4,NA,TGTGCCACCAGCGCGCCGGGACAGCATAATGAAAAACTGTTTTTT,CATSAPGQHNEKLFF
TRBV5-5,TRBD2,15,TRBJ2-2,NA,TGTGCCAGCAGCTTACTAGCGGGAGCGGTCGGGGAGCTGTTTTTT,CASSLLAGAVGELFF
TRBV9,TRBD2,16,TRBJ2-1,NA,TGTGCCAGCAGCGTAAGTCGGACTAGCGGGAACAATGAGCAGTTCTTC,CASSVSRTSGNNEQFF
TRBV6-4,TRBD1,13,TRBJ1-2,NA,TGTGCCAGCAGTGAACAGGGGCGGACTGGCTACACCTTC,CASSEQGRTGYTF
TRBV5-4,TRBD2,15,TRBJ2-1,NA,TGTGCCAGCAGCTTGAGAAGCGGGACCTACAATGAGCAGTTCTTC,CASSLRSGTYNEQFF
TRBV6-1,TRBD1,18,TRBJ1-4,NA,TGTGCCAGCAGTGTCGGGCAGGGGGCAGCAGGGTGGAATGAAAAACTGTTTTTT,CASSVGQGAAGWNEKLFF
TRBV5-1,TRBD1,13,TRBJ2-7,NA,TGCGCCAGCTCCGGGACAGGGATCTACGAGCAGTACTTC,CASSGTGIYEQYF
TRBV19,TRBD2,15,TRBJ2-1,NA,TGTGCCAGTAGTATAAGGACTAGAGATTACAATGAGCAGTTCTTC,CASSIRTRDYNEQFF
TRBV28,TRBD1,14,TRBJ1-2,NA,TGTGCCAGCAGGGGAGGGACAGGGAAGCGGGGCTACACCTTC,CASRGGTGKRGYTF
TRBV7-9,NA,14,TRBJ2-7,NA,TGTGCCAGCAGCTTAGGTCTCCAGTCCCGCGAGCAGTACTTC,CASSLGLQSREQYF
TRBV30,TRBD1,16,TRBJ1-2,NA,TGTGCCTGGAGTGTGGGGACAGCCCGACCACCTTATGGCTACACCTTC,CAWSVGTARPPYGYTF
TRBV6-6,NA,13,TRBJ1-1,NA,TGTGCCAGCAGTTACAGCCTGAACACTGAAGCTTTCTTT,CASSYSLNTEAFF
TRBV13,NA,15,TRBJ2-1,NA,TGTGCCAGCAGCTTAGTCGCTAGCGAATACAATGAGCAGTTCTTC,CASSLVASEYNEQFF
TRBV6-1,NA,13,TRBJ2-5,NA,TGTGCCAGCAGTACATTTAGGGGGGAGACCCAGTACTTC,CASSTFRGETQYF
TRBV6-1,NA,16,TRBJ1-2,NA,TGTGCCAGCAGTGCGACCTGGACAGCCCCTAACTATGGCTACACCTTC,CASSATWTAPNYGYTF
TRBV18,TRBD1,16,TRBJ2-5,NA,TGTGCCAGCTCACCCCGCACCGGGACAGGGCAGGAGACCCAGTACTTC,CASSPRTGTGQETQYF
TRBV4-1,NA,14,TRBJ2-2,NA,TGCGCCAGCAGCAGACAGGTGAACACCGGGGAGCTGTTTTTT,CASSRQVNTGELFF
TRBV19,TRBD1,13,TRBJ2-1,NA,TGTGCCAGTGGGACAGGGAGGGGTAATGAGCAGTTCTTC,CASGTGRGNEQFF
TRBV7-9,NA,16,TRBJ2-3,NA,TGTGCCAGCAGCTTACTTTTAGGGACTAGCACAGATACGCAGTATTTT,CASSLLLGTSTDTQYF
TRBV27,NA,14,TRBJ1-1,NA,TGTGCCAGCAGTGTGGACGGGGGTGACACTGAAGCTTTCTTT,CASSVDGGDTEAFF
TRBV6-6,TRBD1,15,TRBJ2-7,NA,TGTGCCAGCAGTTACGCCGGGACAGGGGTCTCCGAGCAGTACTTC,CASSYAGTGVSEQYF